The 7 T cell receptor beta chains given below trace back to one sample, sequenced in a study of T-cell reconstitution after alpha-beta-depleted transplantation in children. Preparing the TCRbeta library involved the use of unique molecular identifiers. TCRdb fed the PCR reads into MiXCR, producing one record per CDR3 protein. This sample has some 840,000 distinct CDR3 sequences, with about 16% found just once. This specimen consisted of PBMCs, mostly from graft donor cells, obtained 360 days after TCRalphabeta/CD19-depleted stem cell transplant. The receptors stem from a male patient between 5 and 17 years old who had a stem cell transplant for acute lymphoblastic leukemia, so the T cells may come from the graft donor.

The DNA for the CDR3 is TGTGCCAGCAGTGAATTCGGGGCCCTGAACACTGAAGCTTTCTTT. It is translated as CASSEFGALNTEAFF. The V call is TRBV25-1, the J call TRBJ1-1; TRBD1 might be the D (5 bases). Between the trimmed V and J ends, which lost 1 base and 0 bases, there was a span of 9 bases. CDR1 MGHDK and CDR2 SYGVNS come from the germline V gene. This CDR3 contains 15 residues.

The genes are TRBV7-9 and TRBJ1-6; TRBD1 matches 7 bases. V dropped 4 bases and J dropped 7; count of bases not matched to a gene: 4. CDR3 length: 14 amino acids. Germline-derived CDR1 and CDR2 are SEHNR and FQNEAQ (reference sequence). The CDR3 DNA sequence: TGTGCCAGCAGCTGGGACAGTCAGAATTCACCCCTCCACTTT. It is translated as CASSWDSQNSPLHF.

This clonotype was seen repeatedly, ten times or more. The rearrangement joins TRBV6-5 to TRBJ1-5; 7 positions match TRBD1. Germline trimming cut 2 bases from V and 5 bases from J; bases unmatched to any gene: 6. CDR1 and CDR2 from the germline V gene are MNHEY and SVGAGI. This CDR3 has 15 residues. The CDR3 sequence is CASSYGDSPYQPQHF. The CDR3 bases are TGTGCCAGCAGTTACGGGGACAGCCCTTATCAGCCCCAGCATTTT.

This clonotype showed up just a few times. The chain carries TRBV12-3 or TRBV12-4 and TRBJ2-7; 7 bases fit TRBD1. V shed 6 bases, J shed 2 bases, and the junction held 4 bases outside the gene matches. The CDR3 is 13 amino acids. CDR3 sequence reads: CASRTGPAYEQYF. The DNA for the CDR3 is TGTGCCAGCAGGACAGGGCCCGCCTACGAGCAGTACTTC.

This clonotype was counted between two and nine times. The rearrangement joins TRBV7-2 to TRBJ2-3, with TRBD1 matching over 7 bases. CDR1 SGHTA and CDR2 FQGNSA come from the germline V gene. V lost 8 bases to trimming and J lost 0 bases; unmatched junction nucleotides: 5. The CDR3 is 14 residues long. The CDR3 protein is CASGRTGSTDTQYF. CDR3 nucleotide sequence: TGTGCCAGCGGAAGGACAGGTAGCACAGATACGCAGTATTTT. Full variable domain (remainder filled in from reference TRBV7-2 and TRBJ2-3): GAGVSQSPSNKVTEKGKDVELRCDPISGHTALYWYRQSLGQGLEFLIYFQGNSAPDKSGLPSDRFSAERTGGSVSTLTIQRTQQEDSAVYLCASGRTGSTDTQYFGPGTRLTVL.

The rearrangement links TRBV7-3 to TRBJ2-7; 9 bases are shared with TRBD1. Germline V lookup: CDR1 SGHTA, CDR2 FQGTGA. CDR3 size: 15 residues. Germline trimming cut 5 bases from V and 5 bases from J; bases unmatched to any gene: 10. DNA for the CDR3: TGTGCCAGCAGCAAATCCGGGACAGGGTATGACGAGCAGTACTTC. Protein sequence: CASSKSGTGYDEQYF. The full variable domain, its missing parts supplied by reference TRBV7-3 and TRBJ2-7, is GAGVSQTPSNKVTEKGKYVELRCDPISGHTALYWYRQSLGQGPEFLIYFQGTGAADDSGLPNDRFFAVRPEGSVSTLKIQRTERGDSAVYLCASSKSGTGYDEQYFGPGTRLTVT.

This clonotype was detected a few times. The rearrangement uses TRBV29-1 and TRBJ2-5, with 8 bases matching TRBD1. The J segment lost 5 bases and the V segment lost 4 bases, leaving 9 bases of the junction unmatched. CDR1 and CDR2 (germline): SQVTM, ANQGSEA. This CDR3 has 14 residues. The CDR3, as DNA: TGCAGCGTTGCCGCAGGGGGCATGGAGGAGACCCAGTACTTC. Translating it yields CSVAAGGMEETQYF.